The T cell receptor beta chain under discussion was sequenced for a study of blood T cell repertoires in COVID-19. This CDR3 is built from 15 residues. Germline CDR1 LGHDT, CDR2 YNNKEL (reference sequence). Trimming took off 4 bases at V and 6 bases at J, with 16 bases between the two ends. Profiling relied on immunoSEQ multiplex PCR, and the TCRdb table lists in-frame clones only, not all of them. This sample yields roughly 250,000 clones, of which about 83% are seen a single time; roughly 5.5% belongs to the top ten. Input material: peripheral blood. This chain uses TRBV3-1 (or the pseudogene TRBV3-2) with TRBJ2-1, with D perhaps matching TRBD2 (6 bases). This TCR was sampled from a human donor in a cohort sampled during active COVID-19. For the CDR3, the DNA is TGTGCCAGCAGCCTGGAGGGTTTTCGGGGCAATGAGCAGTTCTTC. It codes for CASSLEGFRGNEQFF.